This is a list of T cell receptor beta chains from one sample in a study of sequential checkpoint blockade in melanoma. Sequencing was performed with immunoSEQ multiplex PCR; in TCRdb, only in-frame clones are kept and a portion is missing. The table includes 10,000 to 15,000 clones, roughly four fifths detected once. Sequences were derived from CD8+ T cells sorted from blood (inferred from file names), sampled from a patient given nivolumab and ipilimumab in sequence. These receptors all come from a human donor with melanoma. Each CDR3 is given with its conserved first and last residue. The order of the fields is CDR3 DNA, CDR3 protein, D gene, CDR3 length, J gene, V gene, clone size. A D gene is named only where the DNA matches it firmly. Only some rows state a clone size, as once, few, many or a class for expanded clones.

cdr3_nt: TGTGCCACCAGCAGAGATCCCGAGGGATCGTCTGAGCAGTTCTTC; cdr3_aa: CATSRDPEGSSEQFF; d_call: .; cdr3_length: 15; j_call: TRBJ2-1; v_call: TRBV15; clone_size: .
cdr3_nt: TGCGCCAGCAGCCCTCGGGATGGCAGCGAGCAGTACTTC; cdr3_aa: CASSPRDGSEQYF; d_call: .; cdr3_length: 13; j_call: TRBJ2-7; v_call: TRBV4-1; clone_size: .
cdr3_nt: TGTGCCAGTAGTACCTCGGGGAGGGGTAATCAGCCCCAGCATTTT; cdr3_aa: CASSTSGRGNQPQHF; d_call: .; cdr3_length: 15; j_call: TRBJ1-5; v_call: TRBV19; clone_size: .
cdr3_nt: TGTGCCAGCAGTCAAAACCAGGGGGCAGCCTACAATGAGCAGTTCTTC; cdr3_aa: CASSQNQGAAYNEQFF; d_call: TRBD1; cdr3_length: 16; j_call: TRBJ2-1; v_call: TRBV6-4; clone_size: .
cdr3_nt: TGTGCCAGCAGCTCCGGGGGGGATGAAAAACTGTTTTTT; cdr3_aa: CASSSGGDEKLFF; d_call: .; cdr3_length: 13; j_call: TRBJ1-4; v_call: TRBV6-6; clone_size: few
cdr3_nt: TGTGCCAGCAAGTGGGGCGGGAACACCGGGGAGCTGTTTTTT; cdr3_aa: CASKWGGNTGELFF; d_call: .; cdr3_length: 14; j_call: TRBJ2-2; v_call: TRBV27; clone_size: .
cdr3_nt: TGCGCCAGCAGCCAAGATGGGGAGGGCAGCCTAAATAATTCACCCCTCCACTTT; cdr3_aa: CASSQDGEGSLNNSPLHF; d_call: .; cdr3_length: 18; j_call: TRBJ1-6; v_call: TRBV4-3; clone_size: .
cdr3_nt: TGTGCCATCAGTGAGTCGGGACATTACTACGAGCAGTACTTC; cdr3_aa: CAISESGHYYEQYF; d_call: .; cdr3_length: 14; j_call: TRBJ2-7; v_call: TRBV10-3; clone_size: .
cdr3_nt: TGTGCCAGCAGGAGCACCACTGAAGCTTTCTTT; cdr3_aa: CASRSTTEAFF; d_call: .; cdr3_length: 11; j_call: TRBJ1-1; v_call: TRBV6-1; clone_size: .
cdr3_nt: TGTGCCAGCAGCGTAGAAGCGGGAAAGTCGGATGAGCAGTTCTTC; cdr3_aa: CASSVEAGKSDEQFF; d_call: TRBD2; cdr3_length: 15; j_call: TRBJ2-1; v_call: TRBV9; clone_size: .
cdr3_nt: TGTGCCAGCAGCTCCCTTCGCAATCGGGTTTACGAGCAGTACTTC; cdr3_aa: CASSSLRNRVYEQYF; d_call: .; cdr3_length: 15; j_call: TRBJ2-7; v_call: TRBV7-9; clone_size: .
cdr3_nt: TGTGCCAGCAGCTTTGAAACAGGGGGCTACAATGAGCAGTTCTTC; cdr3_aa: CASSFETGGYNEQFF; d_call: TRBD1; cdr3_length: 15; j_call: TRBJ2-1; v_call: TRBV7-6; clone_size: .
cdr3_nt: TGTGCCAGCGCCGCGGGAGGGAACACTGAAGCTTTCTTT; cdr3_aa: CASAAGGNTEAFF; d_call: .; cdr3_length: 13; j_call: TRBJ1-1; v_call: TRBV2; clone_size: .
cdr3_nt: TGTGCCAGCAGCTTAGATGGCAGCGAGCAGTACTTC; cdr3_aa: CASSLDGSEQYF; d_call: .; cdr3_length: 12; j_call: TRBJ2-7; v_call: TRBV7-9; clone_size: .
cdr3_nt: TGTGCCAGCAGCTTGTGGGGGCTCGGGGCCAAAAACATTCAGTACTTC; cdr3_aa: CASSLWGLGAKNIQYF; d_call: .; cdr3_length: 16; j_call: TRBJ2-4; v_call: TRBV7-2; clone_size: once
cdr3_nt: TGCACCAGCAGCCATCCACCGGGACAGGGGGCGAGTTCCCAGCCCCAGCATTTT; cdr3_aa: CTSSHPPGQGASSQPQHF; d_call: .; cdr3_length: 18; j_call: TRBJ1-5; v_call: TRBV1; clone_size: few
cdr3_nt: TGTGCCAGCCAGACTAGCGGCTTAGAGCAGTTCTTC; cdr3_aa: CASQTSGLEQFF; d_call: TRBD2; cdr3_length: 12; j_call: TRBJ2-1; v_call: TRBV27; clone_size: .
cdr3_nt: TGTGCCAGCAGTGAAATAGGACAGACCTACGAGCAGTACTTC; cdr3_aa: CASSEIGQTYEQYF; d_call: .; cdr3_length: 14; j_call: TRBJ2-7; v_call: TRBV6-5; clone_size: .
cdr3_nt: TGCGCCAGCAGCCTTAGAGGGCATAGCTCCTACAATGAGCAGTTCTTC; cdr3_aa: CASSLRGHSSYNEQFF; d_call: .; cdr3_length: 16; j_call: TRBJ2-1; v_call: TRBV4-1; clone_size: .
cdr3_nt: TGTGCCAGCAGAGCCGGTAGCGGGAGACCCGGGGAGCTGTTTTTT; cdr3_aa: CASRAGSGRPGELFF; d_call: TRBD2; cdr3_length: 15; j_call: TRBJ2-2; v_call: TRBV7-9; clone_size: .
cdr3_nt: TGTGCCAGCAGCGGGACTAGCCGGAGCTCCTACGAGCAGTACTTC; cdr3_aa: CASSGTSRSSYEQYF; d_call: TRBD2; cdr3_length: 15; j_call: TRBJ2-7; v_call: TRBV5-6; clone_size: .
cdr3_nt: TGTGCCAGCAGCTTAATACAGGGGCCCTACGAGCAGTACTTC; cdr3_aa: CASSLIQGPYEQYF; d_call: TRBD1; cdr3_length: 14; j_call: TRBJ2-7; v_call: TRBV7-2; clone_size: .
cdr3_nt: TGTGCCAGCAGCGACTACTGGGACAGCGGCACAGATACGCAGTATTTT; cdr3_aa: CASSDYWDSGTDTQYF; d_call: TRBD1; cdr3_length: 16; j_call: TRBJ2-3; v_call: TRBV9; clone_size: .
cdr3_nt: TGCGCCAGCAGCCTTACCCTCCGGGATCCACCGACACCCCTCCCCTTT; cdr3_aa: CASSLTLRDPPTPLPF; d_call: .; cdr3_length: 16; j_call: TRBJ1-6; v_call: TRBV4-1; clone_size: .
cdr3_nt: TGTGCCAGCAGCCAGGCTAGCTTAGCCAAAAACATTCAGTACTTC; cdr3_aa: CASSQASLAKNIQYF; d_call: .; cdr3_length: 15; j_call: TRBJ2-4; v_call: TRBV7-9; clone_size: .
cdr3_nt: TGTGCCAGCAGTTGGGGACAGTCCAATCAGCCCCAGCATTTT; cdr3_aa: CASSWGQSNQPQHF; d_call: TRBD1; cdr3_length: 14; j_call: TRBJ1-5; v_call: TRBV27; clone_size: .
cdr3_nt: TGTGCCAGCAGTGAGGCGACTAGCGGGTGGCCCCCCGAGCTGTTTTTT; cdr3_aa: CASSEATSGWPPELFF; d_call: TRBD2; cdr3_length: 16; j_call: TRBJ2-2; v_call: TRBV2; clone_size: .
cdr3_nt: TGTGCCAGCAGCTTGGCCAAACAGGGGGTCCCCACTCCGTACGAGCAGTACTTC; cdr3_aa: CASSLAKQGVPTPYEQYF; d_call: TRBD1; cdr3_length: 18; j_call: TRBJ2-7; v_call: TRBV5-6; clone_size: .
cdr3_nt: TGTGCCAGCAGTGAAGGTAGCGGGAGGGCCTACGAGCAGTACTTC; cdr3_aa: CASSEGSGRAYEQYF; d_call: TRBD2; cdr3_length: 15; j_call: TRBJ2-7; v_call: TRBV6-1; clone_size: .
cdr3_nt: TGCGCCAGCAGCTTGGGAATAGAGGGACAGAGCTATGGCTACACCTTC; cdr3_aa: CASSLGIEGQSYGYTF; d_call: TRBD1; cdr3_length: 16; j_call: TRBJ1-2; v_call: TRBV5-1; clone_size: .
cdr3_nt: TGTGCCAGCAGTGAATGGGGGACAGCCACAGATACGCAGTATTTT; cdr3_aa: CASSEWGTATDTQYF; d_call: TRBD1; cdr3_length: 15; j_call: TRBJ2-3; v_call: TRBV6-1; clone_size: .
cdr3_nt: TGTGCCATCAGAGTTCCCGGGACAAACACCTACGAGCAGTACTTC; cdr3_aa: CAIRVPGTNTYEQYF; d_call: .; cdr3_length: 15; j_call: TRBJ2-7; v_call: TRBV10-3; clone_size: .
cdr3_nt: TGTGCCAGCAGTTTATTCCAAGCCCCTACCCTCTACGAGCAGTACTTC; cdr3_aa: CASSLFQAPTLYEQYF; d_call: .; cdr3_length: 16; j_call: TRBJ2-7; v_call: TRBV27; clone_size: .
cdr3_nt: TGTGCCAGCAGCCCGGGGACTTACTCAAACCCTAACTATGGCTACACCTTC; cdr3_aa: CASSPGTYSNPNYGYTF; d_call: .; cdr3_length: 17; j_call: TRBJ1-2; v_call: TRBV7-2; clone_size: large
cdr3_nt: TGCACCAGCAGCTACCACTTGGCGGCCAGCTACGAGCAGTACTTC; cdr3_aa: CTSSYHLAASYEQYF; d_call: .; cdr3_length: 15; j_call: TRBJ2-7; v_call: TRBV1; clone_size: .
cdr3_nt: TGTGCCACCAGCAGAGACGAGCGGACCTACGAGCAGTACTTC; cdr3_aa: CATSRDERTYEQYF; d_call: .; cdr3_length: 14; j_call: TRBJ2-7; v_call: TRBV15; clone_size: .
cdr3_nt: TGTGCCAGCAACTTCGTACCGGGACAGGGGAACAATGAGCAGTTCTTC; cdr3_aa: CASNFVPGQGNNEQFF; d_call: TRBD1; cdr3_length: 16; j_call: TRBJ2-1; v_call: TRBV7-8; clone_size: .
cdr3_nt: TGTGCCAGCAGTTTGGGGACTCGTAGCGAGCAGTACTTC; cdr3_aa: CASSLGTRSEQYF; d_call: .; cdr3_length: 13; j_call: TRBJ2-7; v_call: TRBV27; clone_size: .
cdr3_nt: TGTGCCAGCAGCTTACTGCAGTCAGGGGGCAACCAAGAGACCCAGTACTTC; cdr3_aa: CASSLLQSGGNQETQYF; d_call: TRBD1; cdr3_length: 17; j_call: TRBJ2-5; v_call: TRBV7-6; clone_size: once
cdr3_nt: TGTGCCAGCAGTCCCGGACTAGTCATACAGCAGTTCTTC; cdr3_aa: CASSPGLVIQQFF; d_call: TRBD2; cdr3_length: 13; j_call: TRBJ2-1; v_call: TRBV27; clone_size: .
cdr3_nt: TGTGCCAGCAGCGGGACTCACTCCTACGAGCAGTACTTC; cdr3_aa: CASSGTHSYEQYF; d_call: .; cdr3_length: 13; j_call: TRBJ2-7; v_call: TRBV9; clone_size: .
cdr3_nt: TGCGCCAGCAGCTTGCAGCGACAGGTTGGCAATGAGCAGTTCTTC; cdr3_aa: CASSLQRQVGNEQFF; d_call: .; cdr3_length: 15; j_call: TRBJ2-1; v_call: TRBV5-1; clone_size: .
cdr3_nt: TGTGCCAGCAGCTTTGGACAAGAAGCTTTCTTT; cdr3_aa: CASSFGQEAFF; d_call: .; cdr3_length: 11; j_call: TRBJ1-1; v_call: TRBV5-8; clone_size: .
cdr3_nt: TGTGCCAGCAGGGGGACAGGAGAGAGCGGGGAGCTGTTTTTT; cdr3_aa: CASRGTGESGELFF; d_call: TRBD1; cdr3_length: 14; j_call: TRBJ2-2; v_call: TRBV6-4; clone_size: .
cdr3_nt: TGTGCCAGCAGCGCCACGACAGGGTTCCCTCTGTATGGGGGCTACACCTTC; cdr3_aa: CASSATTGFPLYGGYTF; d_call: TRBD1; cdr3_length: 17; j_call: TRBJ1-2; v_call: TRBV9; clone_size: .
cdr3_nt: TGCGCCAGCAGCCAAGACAGGGGGGCCGAGCAGTACTTC; cdr3_aa: CASSQDRGAEQYF; d_call: .; cdr3_length: 13; j_call: TRBJ2-7; v_call: TRBV4-3; clone_size: .
cdr3_nt: TGTGCCAGCAGCCAGCGGCGGGAGCAGTTCTTC; cdr3_aa: CASSQRREQFF; d_call: .; cdr3_length: 11; j_call: TRBJ2-1; v_call: TRBV11-2; clone_size: .
cdr3_nt: TGTGCCAGTAGTATCCAGGTCTACAGCGGAAACACCATATATTTT; cdr3_aa: CASSIQVYSGNTIYF; d_call: .; cdr3_length: 15; j_call: TRBJ1-3; v_call: TRBV19; clone_size: .
cdr3_nt: TGTGCCAGTAGTCTGGGACTAGCGGCCTCCGAGCAGTACTTC; cdr3_aa: CASSLGLAASEQYF; d_call: TRBD2; cdr3_length: 14; j_call: TRBJ2-7; v_call: TRBV19; clone_size: .
cdr3_nt: TGTGCCAGCAGCTTTGGACAAGAAGCTTTCTTT; cdr3_aa: CASSFGQEAFF; d_call: .; cdr3_length: 11; j_call: TRBJ1-1; v_call: TRBV7-3; clone_size: few
cdr3_nt: TGTGCCAGCAATATTTATCAAACTGGGGCAGGGGCATATAACACCGGGGAGCTGTTTTTT; cdr3_aa: CASNIYQTGAGAYNTGELFF; d_call: .; cdr3_length: 20; j_call: TRBJ2-2; v_call: TRBV28; clone_size: .
cdr3_nt: TGTGCCAGCAGCGTAGAGCAGGGGTACGAGCAGTACTTC; cdr3_aa: CASSVEQGYEQYF; d_call: .; cdr3_length: 13; j_call: TRBJ2-7; v_call: TRBV9; clone_size: few